The 15 T cell receptor beta chains listed next were all sequenced from one sample in a study of T cell changes during pregnancy in multiple sclerosis. The repertoire was sequenced with immunoSEQ multiplex PCR; TCRdb's copy has only in-frame clones and lacks some. The data show approximately 97,000 clones, with about nine tenths seen just once and about 1.7% held by the top ten. Specimen: peripheral blood, collected after pregnancy. Receptor source: a female donor in good health, enrolled as a control in a pregnancy study.

This sequence joins TRBV11-1 and TRBJ2-3; 7 positions agree with TRBD1. Trimming removed 1 base from V and 9 bases from J; junction bases left unmatched: 4. The germline gives CDR1 SGHAT, CDR2 FQDESV (reference sequence). There are 13 residues in the CDR3. The DNA of the CDR3 is TGTGCCAGCAGCTTAGGACAGGGCGGGACGCAGTATTTT. It encodes CASSLGQGGTQYF.

The chain joins TRBV29-1 to TRBJ2-7; 8 positions match TRBD1. V was clipped by 4 bases and J by 3 bases; unmatched bases: 5. The CDR3 totals 13 residues. Germline values: CDR1 SQVTM, CDR2 ANQGSEA. The CDR3 nucleotides are TGCAGCGTTGTATCAGGACAGGGCTACGAGCAGTACTTC. It is translated as CSVVSGQGYEQYF.

This chain connects TRBV11-2 to TRBJ2-1; 7 bases line up with TRBD1. The CDR3 is made up of 12 amino acids. V gave up 5 bases and J gave up 14 bases; unmatched junction bases: 9. Germline values: CDR1 SGHAT, CDR2 FQNNGV. The CDR3: CASSISGTVKFF. The CDR3 DNA is TGTGCCAGCAGCATCTCCGGGACAGTAAAGTTCTTC.

The rearrangement joins TRBV14 to TRBJ2-3; 14 bases are shared with TRBD2. CDR1 and CDR2 (germline): SGHDN, FVKESK. This CDR3 is 16 amino acids long. J lost 4 bases, V lost 1 base, and 1 base had no gene match. The CDR3, as DNA: TGTGCCAGCAGCCAAGTGACTAGCGGGGGGGCAGATACGCAGTATTTT. Encoded protein: CASSQVTSGGADTQYF.

The chain uses TRBV25-1 and TRBJ2-2; unclear D gene. The germline V gene has CDR1 MGHDK and CDR2 SYGVNS. The CDR3 consists of 16 residues. Deletions cut 0 bases from V and 1 base from J, with 9 bases between. The CDR3 sequence is CASSEYPPQNTGELFF. The CDR3 nucleotides are TGTGCCAGCAGTGAATACCCCCCACAGAACACCGGGGAGCTGTTTTTT.

Note on this clone: This CDR3 is also generated by other DNA sequences in the sample. The gene calls are TRBV30 and TRBJ1-1; D possibly corresponds to TRBD1 (5 bases). Germline V gene sequence: CDR1 GTSNPN, CDR2 SVGIG (reference sequence). The CDR3 sequence is 12 residues long. The V end was cut by 4 bases, the J end by 3 bases, with 9 bases between. For the CDR3, the DNA is TGTGCCTGGACGGGGGGGGACACTGAAGCTTTCTTT. This encodes CAWTGGDTEAFF.

This chain links TRBV7-8 with TRBJ2-7; a weak D match, TRBD1 (6 bases). In germline, CDR1 is SGHVS, CDR2 FQNEAQ. Trimming cost V 4 bases and J 0 bases, with 19 bases left between them. The CDR3 extends over 17 amino acids. CDR3: CASSSQYVDRPSYEQYF. The CDR3 DNA reads TGTGCCAGCAGCTCACAATACGTCGACAGGCCCTCCTACGAGCAGTACTTC. Full variable domain (outside the CDR3, taken from reference TRBV7-8 and TRBJ2-7): GAGVSQSPRYKVAKRGQDVALRCDPISGHVSLFWYQQALGQGPEFLTYFQNEAQLDKSGLPSDRFFAERPEGSVSTLKIQRTQQEDSAVYLCASSSQYVDRPSYEQYFGPGTRLTVT.

This chain joins TRBV7-8 and TRBJ1-5, with D possibly being TRBD1 (6 bases). Germline CDR1 and CDR2: SGHVS and FQNEAQ. V was clipped by 5 bases and J by 3 bases, with 14 bases between them. This CDR3 comprises 15 residues. The CDR3 region is CASSRHEGDNQPQHF. The CDR3 coding sequence is TGTGCCAGCAGCCGGCACGAGGGGGACAATCAGCCCCAGCATTTT.

The chain couples TRBV27 to TRBJ1-2, with 9 positions matching TRBD1. Trimming at V came to 4 bases and at J to 5 bases, leaving 5 bases not matched to a gene. CDR3 length equals 14 residues. Germline lookup yields CDR1 MNHEY and CDR2 SMNVEV (reference sequence). This chain's CDR3 is CASSSQGALYGYTF. In DNA, the CDR3 is TGTGCCAGCAGTTCACAGGGGGCCCTATATGGCTACACCTTC.

The genes are TRBV27 and TRBJ1-2, with TRBD1 as a possible D gene (6 bases). Germline V gene sequence: CDR1 MNHEY, CDR2 SMNVEV (reference sequence). The CDR3 is 15 residues long. V was pared by 3 bases and J by 2 bases, with 13 bases between. The DNA of the CDR3 is TGTGCCAGCAGTTTGGCGGGGGGGCCAAACTATGGCTACACCTTC. Its translation is CASSLAGGPNYGYTF.

V is TRBV19 and J is TRBJ1-2; 7 nucleotides agree with TRBD1. Trimming took 11 bases from V and 10 from J; bases not matched to a gene: 7. The germline V gene encodes CDR1 LNHDA and CDR2 SQIVND (reference sequence). This CDR3 is 10 amino acids long. CDR3 nucleotides: TGTGCCGTCCGGGACAGCTTCTACACCTTC. This sequence encodes CAVRDSFYTF.

This clone appeared a single time. The chain recombines TRBV18 with TRBJ2-7; 11 bases fit TRBD1. Germline-derived CDR1 and CDR2 are KGHSH and LQKENI. V was pared by 5 bases and J by 5 bases, with 2 bases of the junction left unmatched. The CDR3 sequence is 13 residues long. The CDR3 reads CASSGQGAHEQYF. DNA of the CDR3: TGTGCCAGCTCAGGACAGGGGGCCCACGAGCAGTACTTC.

This chain links TRBV5-1 with TRBJ2-1; D gene ambiguous. The CDR3 runs to 11 residues. CDR1 SGHRS and CDR2 YFSETQ come from the germline V gene. V was trimmed by 7 bases and J by 7 bases, leaving 9 bases between them. CDR3 loop: CASLKPNEQFF. The CDR3, as DNA: TGCGCCAGCCTCAAGCCTAATGAGCAGTTCTTC.

This chain uses TRBV6-6 with TRBJ2-7; the D gene is possibly TRBD1 (6 bases). Looked up from germline, CDR1 is MNHNY and CDR2 is SVGAGI (reference sequence). The CDR3 contains 16 residues. Trimming pared 2 bases from V and 5 bases from J, leaving 19 bases between. CDR3 in DNA: TGTGCCAGCAGTTACCCCCCCCCACAGGGTTCCAACGAGCAGTACTTC. Translation gives CASSYPPPQGSNEQYF.

The chain employs TRBV11-2 and TRBJ2-7; perhaps TRBD1 as D (5 bases). Germline values: CDR1 SGHAT, CDR2 FQNNGV. V was cut by 4 bases and J by 1 base, with 20 bases left in between. This CDR3 region has 17 residues. CDR3: CASSYAGAGWVSYEQYF. CDR3 in DNA: TGTGCCAGCAGCTACGCTGGGGCAGGGTGGGTTTCCTACGAGCAGTACTTC.